This record concerns one T cell receptor (beta chain) sequence. Its antigen is as yet unknown. The data derive from a study of T cell clusters in autoimmune cytopenias. Study-wide findings and caveats: Clustering suggested that physiological T cell clusters were missing in primary autoimmune cytopenia patients. No experiment has yet validated the function of the T cell clusters defined in silico.

One tube held mixed TRB-A and TRB-B primer pools for touch-down PCR. Reanalyzing the multiplex PCR reads, TCRdb keeps one entry per CDR3 protein, without DNA. The data include 7,000 or so distinct CDR3 sequences; the top ten clones carry around 4.8%. TRB was amplified from approximately 250 ng of peripheral blood genomic DNA per sample. CDR1 is MGHDK and CDR2 is SYGVNS in the germline V gene. This CDR3 is 13 amino acids long. These data are also associated with another study on T cell repertoires in aging, cancer and after chemotherapy. This second report adds: Approximately 8 million TCR reads were in the whole dataset.

The receptor comes from a human donor in good health. V usage is TRBV25-1 and J usage is TRBJ2-1; TCRdb's assignment of TRBD1 cannot be checked, as there is no DNA. What was sequenced was peripheral blood. The CDR3 region is CASSAQIYNEQFF.